The source of this T cell receptor (beta chain) is a study of cytomegalovirus exposure and HLA in healthy donors. Study-wide points: Differences between HLA loci emerged in a later analysis of TCR association rates, with DRB1 most and HLA-C fewest.

Looked up from germline, CDR1 is SGHVS and CDR2 is FNYEAQ. The CDR3 runs to 15 residues. Trimming cost V 1 base and J 3 bases; bases outside gene matches: 5. Note on this clone: Its antigen is undetermined.

This PCR relied on a set of 60 Vbeta primers and 13 Jbeta primers. Clones were sequenced by immunoSEQ multiplex PCR, and TCRdb holds only the in-frame ones, with some missing. The sample has just under 95,000 clones; roughly 80% are singletons. The sequence came from a girl aged 2 to 9 in good health and CMV-seropositive. The specimen was PBMCs. The genes are TRBV7-6 and TRBJ2-7, with TRBD2 matching 8 bases. The CDR3: CASSLERESLYEQYF. CDR3 bases: TGTGCCAGCAGCTTAGAGCGGGAGAGCCTCTACGAGCAGTACTTC.